The 20 T cell receptor beta chains below were found in one sample sequenced in a study of cytomegalovirus exposure and HLA in healthy donors. PCR amplification relied on 60 Vbeta primers (plus 13 Jbeta primers). Produced via immunoSEQ multiplex PCR; TCRdb's table is partial and in-frame only. Of some 100,000 clones listed, roughly three quarters are singletons. The sequencing sample was made of PBMCs. Every receptor here comes from a female donor in good health and CMV-seropositive.

CDR3 DNA: TGTGCCAGCAGCCTTGGGACTAGCGGTAAATTCTACGAGCAGTACTTC. This sequence encodes CASSLGTSGKFYEQYF. The rearrangement links TRBV2 to TRBJ2-7; TRBD2 aligns across 11 bases. There are 16 residues in the CDR3. V was pared by 6 bases and J by 3 bases, with 10 bases of the junction left unmatched. Germline V gives CDR1 SNHLY, CDR2 FYNNEI.

The CDR3 coding sequence is TGTGCCTGGATCAGGGGGCCAGCGATCGCTTTCTTT. This sequence encodes CAWIRGPAIAFF. The chain recombines TRBV30 with TRBJ1-1; the match to TRBD1 covers 8 bases. The CDR3 runs 12 residues. Trimming removed 4 bases from V and 11 bases from J; junction bases left unmatched: 9. Per the germline V gene, CDR1 is GTSNPN and CDR2 is SVGIG (reference sequence).

In DNA, the CDR3 is TGTGCCAGTAGTATCCAGGCAGGCCCCTATGGCTACACCTTC. Translating it yields CASSIQAGPYGYTF. The chain carries TRBV19 and TRBJ1-2, with no clear D. Deletions cut 3 bases from V and 4 bases from J, with 12 bases between. This CDR3 has 14 residues. Germline values: CDR1 LNHDA, CDR2 SQIVND (reference sequence).

V and J are TRBV6-1 and TRBJ1-6; 9 nucleotides agree with TRBD1. V was pared by 7 bases and J by 8 bases, with 6 bases of the junction left unmatched. The germline V gene encodes CDR1 MNHNS and CDR2 SASEGT. The CDR3 is 14 residues long. The CDR3 region is CASKKGQGDSPLHF. The CDR3, as DNA: TGTGCCAGCAAGAAGGGACAGGGTGATTCACCCCTCCACTTT.

The chain recombines TRBV12-5 with TRBJ2-1; 10 positions agree with TRBD2. This CDR3 has 15 residues. Per germline, CDR1 LGHNT and CDR2 FRNRAP. With 5 bases clipped from V and 3 bases from J, the junction kept 4 bases outside the gene matches. The CDR3 reads CASGPQRGGYNEQFF. The CDR3 DNA is TGTGCTAGTGGTCCGCAGCGGGGGGGCTACAATGAGCAGTTCTTC.

This sequence joins TRBV2 and TRBJ2-5, with D perhaps TRBD1 (6 bases). The J call may be incorrect, as the DNA end agrees better with TRBJ2-7. CDR1 is SNHLY, CDR2 FYNNEI, per germline. CDR3 length: 14 amino acids. The CDR3 DNA reads TGTGCCAGCAAGGGACATCCGATCTCCTACGAGCAGTACTTC. This codes for CASKGHPISYEQYF.

V usage is TRBV6-1 and J usage is TRBJ1-2; D possibly corresponds to TRBD1 (5 bases). The CDR3 runs 17 residues. Trimming pared 1 base from V and 4 bases from J, leaving 19 bases between. CDR1 is MNHNS and CDR2 is SASEGT in the germline V gene. The CDR3 loop is CASSEGRAGFDRYGYTF. CDR3 sequence (DNA): TGTGCCAGCAGTGAAGGGAGGGCAGGGTTCGACCGCTATGGCTACACCTTC.

DNA for the CDR3: TGCGCCAGCAGCTTACGACAACTCCTGAACACCGGGGAGCTGTTTTTT. It specifies CASSLRQLLNTGELFF. The chain combines TRBV5-1 with TRBJ2-2; D uncertain. V lost 2 bases to trimming and J lost 1 base, with 12 bases between them. Germline CDR1 SGHRS, CDR2 YFSETQ. The CDR3 has 16 amino acids.

The chain has TRBV20-1 and TRBJ1-1, with 7 bases aligning to TRBD1. The CDR3 has 11 amino acids. Germline V gene data show CDR1 as DFQATT and CDR2 as SNEGSKA (reference sequence). J gave up 7 bases and V 3 bases, and 2 bases lay outside the gene matches. The CDR3 coding sequence is TGCAGTGCTAGGGGGGACAGTGAAGCTTTCTTT. Protein product: CSARGDSEAFF.

This clone was observed once. The chain is built from TRBV4-1 and TRBJ1-5; D ambiguous. The CDR3 covers 13 residues. Germline CDR1 is MGHRA and CDR2 is YSYEKL. Trimming stripped 5 bases from V and 6 bases from J, with 11 bases between. The DNA for the CDR3 is TGCGCCAGCAGCGAAGGTCGGAGTCAGCCCCAGCATTTT. Translation gives CASSEGRSQPQHF.

The chain joins TRBV10-3 to TRBJ2-3; 10 positions agree with TRBD2. CDR1 is ENHRY, CDR2 SYGVKD, per germline. This CDR3 region has 15 residues. V was pared by 4 bases and J by 2 bases, with 3 bases of the junction left unmatched. This CDR3 is CAISVAGGHTDTQYF. The CDR3 DNA reads as TGTGCCATCAGTGTAGCGGGGGGACACACAGATACGCAGTATTTT.

This chain links TRBV29-1 with TRBJ2-7; D ambiguous. The CDR3 has 14 amino acids. V lost 6 bases and J lost 2, with 17 bases in between. Germline CDR1 reads SQVTM; CDR2 reads ANQGSEA. This chain's CDR3 is CSVPTGSSPYEQYF. The CDR3 DNA is TGCAGCGTCCCCACCGGGTCTTCGCCCTACGAGCAGTACTTC.

The chain couples TRBV19 to TRBJ1-5; the D is unclear. The germline CDR1 and CDR2 sequences are LNHDA and SQIVND (reference sequence). Trimming shortened V by 0 bases and J by 7 bases, and 19 bases separated the two germline ends. The CDR3 consists of 17 residues. CDR3 bases: TGTGCCAGTAGTATAGAGTATGGGAGGAGAGCCGACCAGCCCCAGCATTTT. Translating it yields CASSIEYGRRADQPQHF.

This chain joins TRBV19 and TRBJ2-7; 7 bases agree with TRBD2. The length of the CDR3 is 14 residues. Germline CDR1 is LNHDA and CDR2 is SQIVND (reference sequence). Losses at the gene ends were 4 bases for V and 5 bases for J; bases not matched to a gene: 8. The CDR3, as DNA: TGTGCCAGTAGTAGGCTGGGGGGGGTGAACGAGCAGTACTTC. The encoded protein is CASSRLGGVNEQYF.

V and J are TRBV7-2 and TRBJ2-3, with TRBD2 matching over 7 bases. Germline CDR1 SGHTA, CDR2 FQGNSA. This CDR3 has 13 amino acids. V was clipped by 6 bases and J by 5 bases; unmatched bases: 5. CDR3 nucleotide sequence: TGTGCCAGCAGACCACTAGCGATAGATACGCAGTATTTT. Encoded protein: CASRPLAIDTQYF.

The genes are TRBV30 and TRBJ1-1; D not certain. The V gene's germline CDR1 is GTSNPN and CDR2 SVGIG (reference sequence). CDR3 length equals 15 residues. V was trimmed by 0 bases and J by 8 bases, leaving 19 bases between them. Here the CDR3 reads CAWSVPLGSRREAFF. The CDR3 nucleotides are TGTGCCTGGAGTGTACCCTTGGGCAGTCGTCGGGAAGCTTTCTTT.

This clone appeared a few times. This sequence joins TRBV14 and TRBJ2-1; no reliable D call. With 4 bases removed from V and 2 bases from J, the gap between germline ends came to 12 bases. CDR3 length equals 15 residues. Germline CDR1 SGHDN, CDR2 FVKESK. The CDR3: CASSRSLWPYNEQFF. In nucleotides, the CDR3 is TGTGCCAGCAGCCGATCTCTGTGGCCCTACAATGAGCAGTTCTTC.

The chain is built from TRBV25-1 and TRBJ2-5, with 15 positions matching TRBD2. The germline gives CDR1 MGHDK, CDR2 SYGVNS. V gave up 3 bases and J gave up 5 bases; unmatched junction bases: 7. This CDR3 is built from 17 residues. CDR3 amino acids: CASSDWTSGRAGETQYF. DNA of the CDR3: TGTGCCAGCAGTGACTGGACTAGCGGGAGGGCCGGGGAGACCCAGTACTTC.

This clone came up a few times. For the CDR3, the DNA is TGTGCCAGCAGCCGGGGACAGAAGAACACTGAAGCTTTCTTT. Amino acids: CASSRGQKNTEAFF. The chain employs TRBV6-6 and TRBJ1-1; 7 bases align to TRBD1. Germline lookup yields CDR1 MNHNY and CDR2 SVGAGI (reference sequence). Losses at the gene ends were 6 bases for V and 1 base for J; bases not matched to a gene: 5. The CDR3 is made up of 14 amino acids.

This clone was recorded once. This rearrangement joins TRBV5-1 to TRBJ1-1; 11 bases match TRBD1. CDR1 and CDR2 from the germline V gene are SGHRS and YFSETQ. CDR3 size: 16 residues. Trimming cost V 6 bases and J 2 bases; bases outside gene matches: 9. The CDR3 is CASTAGTGGSNTEAFF. The CDR3 DNA is TGCGCCAGCACCGCAGGGACAGGGGGGTCTAACACTGAAGCTTTCTTT.